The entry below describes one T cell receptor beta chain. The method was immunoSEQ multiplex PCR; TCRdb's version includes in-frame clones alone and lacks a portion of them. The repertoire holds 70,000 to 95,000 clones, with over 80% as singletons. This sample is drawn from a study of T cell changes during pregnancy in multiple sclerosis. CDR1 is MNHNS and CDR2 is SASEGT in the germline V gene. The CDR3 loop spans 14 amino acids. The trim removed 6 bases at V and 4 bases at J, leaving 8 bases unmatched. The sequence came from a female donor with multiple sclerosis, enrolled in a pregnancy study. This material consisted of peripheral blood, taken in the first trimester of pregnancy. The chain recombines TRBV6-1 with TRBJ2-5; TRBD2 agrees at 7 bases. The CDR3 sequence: CASSYGTGGETQYF. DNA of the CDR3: TGTGCCAGCAGCTATGGGACGGGGGGAGAGACCCAGTACTTC.